The T cell receptor (beta chain) described here comes from a study of blood T cell repertoires in COVID-19. Study at large: The cDNA or gDNA used as material had been derived from T cells, B-cell-depleted T cells, or PBMCs.

The assay was immunoSEQ multiplex PCR, and TCRdb's table has in-frame clones only and misses some. In the table there are some 30,000 clones, roughly 82% of which are singletons. V was trimmed by 6 bases and J by 1 base, leaving 6 bases between them. The CDR3 totals 12 residues. CDR1 is SQVTM and CDR2 is ANQGSEA in the germline V gene. The sequencing input was peripheral blood. This TCR was sampled from a human donor in a cohort sampled during active COVID-19. This chain joins TRBV29-1 and TRBJ2-2, with unresolved D. CDR3: CSVSENTGELFF. The CDR3 bases are TGCAGCGTGTCAGAGAACACCGGGGAGCTGTTTTTT.